Sequencing of this T cell receptor beta chain was carried out in a study of blood T cell repertoires in COVID-19. Background on the study: Material from acute and convalescent COVID-19 was sourced from the United States, Italy and Spain.

Measured with immunoSEQ multiplex PCR; TCRdb has only the in-frame clones, and not every one. The sample contains about 180,000 clones, around 80% of which appear only once. Sequenced input: peripheral blood. The TCR comes from a woman older than 75 with COVID-19, enrolled during active disease.

The CDR3 loop reads CASSPFGFSGTGANVLTF. The CDR3 DNA reads as TGTGCCAGCAGCCCGTTTGGGTTCAGCGGGACTGGGGCCAACGTCCTGACTTTC. The chain is built from TRBV9 and TRBJ2-6; the match to TRBD2 covers 7 bases. There are 18 residues in the CDR3. Losses at the gene ends were 4 bases for V and 2 bases for J; bases not matched to a gene: 12. Germline CDR1 is SGDLS and CDR2 is YYNGEE. Combining the CDR3 with reference TRBV9 and TRBJ2-6 gives the whole variable domain DSGVTQTPKHLITATGQRVTLRCSPRSGDLSVYWYQQSLDQGLQFLIQYYNGEERAKGNILERFSAQQFPDLHSELNLSSLELGDSALYFCASSPFGFSGTGANVLTFGAGSRLTVL.